This entry lists 7 T cell receptor beta chains sequenced from one sample in a study of Ad26.COV2.S vaccination and SARS-CoV-2 variants. The method was immunoSEQ multiplex PCR; TCRdb's version includes in-frame clones alone and lacks a portion of them. This sample has over 400,000 clones, with about 90% found just once. Specified treatment: approximately 18 received Ad26.COV2.S at low or high dose, single or two shots; roughly five received placebo; per-sample allocation not given. The study sampled participants on day 63 after the first vaccine or placebo injection. The sample in question was peripheral blood, obtained in a trial of Ad26.COV2.S vaccine versus placebo. The receptors stem from a person between 18 and 65 years old who received the Ad26.COV2.S COVID-19 vaccine or a placebo.

This CDR3 reads CASGGTEAFF. DNA of the CDR3: TGCGCCAGCGGGGGAACTGAAGCTTTCTTT. The rearrangement joins TRBV10-2 to TRBJ1-1, with D perhaps matching TRBD1 (5 bases). Per germline, CDR1 WSHSY and CDR2 SAAADI. With 8 bases removed from V and 5 bases from J, the gap between germline ends came to 6 bases. The CDR3 has 10 residues.

The J gene is TRBJ1-1, the V gene TRBV14, with D possibly TRBD1 on 5 matching bases. Trimming cost V 2 bases and J 3 bases, with 13 bases left between them. The CDR3 extends over 15 amino acids. CDR1 is SGHDN and CDR2 is FVKESK in the germline V gene. The CDR3 DNA follows: TGTGCCAGCAGCCAATTTCTTGGGGGTCACACTGAAGCTTTCTTT. It translates to CASSQFLGGHTEAFF.

The J gene is TRBJ2-3, the V gene TRBV5-1, with TRBD2 identical over 12 bases. The CDR3 has 17 amino acids. The germline gives CDR1 SGHRS, CDR2 YFSETQ. J lost 2 bases, V lost 3 bases, and 7 bases had no gene match. The CDR3 DNA sequence: TGCGCCAGCAGCTCCGGACTAGCGGGAACGATCACAGATACGCAGTATTTT. This sequence encodes CASSSGLAGTITDTQYF.

This clone was seen a single time. J is TRBJ1-3 and V is TRBV2, with 8 positions matching TRBD1. The CDR3 covers 15 residues. CDR1 and CDR2 (germline): SNHLY, FYNNEI. The V segment lost 6 bases and the J segment 6 bases; nucleotides outside the gene matches: 10. CDR3 amino acids: CASRGRGQDTNTIYF. In DNA form, the CDR3 reads TGTGCCAGCAGGGGGAGGGGACAGGACACAAACACCATATATTTT.

The V gene is TRBV7-3, the J gene TRBJ1-1; maybe TRBD1 (5 bases). V was cut by 3 bases and J by 3 bases, with 11 bases left in between. Germline CDR1 SGHTA, CDR2 FQGTGA. CDR3 length: 14 amino acids. In DNA form, the CDR3 reads TGTGCCAGCAGCTTGCAGGGTGGGGACACTGAAGCTTTCTTT. It encodes CASSLQGGDTEAFF.

This rearrangement joins TRBV6-2 or TRBV6-3 to TRBJ2-7; 8 positions match TRBD1. This CDR3 region has 12 residues. Germline V gives CDR1 MNHEY, CDR2 SVGEGT. V dropped 4 bases and J dropped 6; count of bases not matched to a gene: 2. CDR3 nucleotides: TGTGCCAGCAGTTTCGGACAGGGCGAGCAGTACTTC. This translates into CASSFGQGEQYF.

Notes on this clone: The same CDR3 also results from other DNA sequences found in this sample. The chain carries TRBV7-9 and TRBJ2-2; no firm D call. The V and J ends lost 2 bases and 7 bases respectively, with 5 bases between them. The CDR3 contains 12 residues. From germline, CDR1 is SEHNR and CDR2 FQNEAQ (reference sequence). This chain's CDR3 is CASSLLGGELFF. For the CDR3, the DNA is TGTGCCAGCAGCTTACTTGGCGGGGAGCTGTTTTTT.